This record covers a single TCR beta chain. Its antigen is still unknown. Trimming took 2 bases from V and 6 from J, leaving 17 bases between them. Germline V lookup: CDR1 SGHRS, CDR2 YFSETQ. CDR3 length: 16 residues. Isolated RNA was reverse transcribed in full, so expressed TCRB transcripts were sequenced. The data were produced by immunoSEQ multiplex PCR, yet TCRdb's version contains in-frame clones alone and is incomplete. Among almost 350,000 clones listed, about a tenth were seen once. The sample comes from a study of beta chain features in type 1 diabetes. Each of the CD4+ naive, central memory, regulatory and stem cell-like memory populations was sorted via CD45RO/CCR7/CD25/CD127/CD95/CD27. Notes on the study in general: Shortening that was moderate but significant affected the TCRB CDR3s of Type 1 diabetes patients in all four CD4+ subsets.

The rearrangement joins TRBV5-1 to TRBJ1-4; maybe TRBD1 (6 bases). The source material was central memory CD4+ T cells from blood. The source is a man aged 25 to 45 with type 1 diabetes. The DNA of the CDR3 is TGCGCCAGCAGCTTTGGCTCCGGACAGAGTTATGAAAAACTGTTTTTT. Protein: CASSFGSGQSYEKLFF.